This TCR beta chain appears in the sequencing data of a study of OX40 agonist ivuxolimab in advanced cancers. Libraries were prepared by immunoSEQ multiplex PCR; TCRdb keeps only in-frame clonotypes and omits some of them. The table shows around 31,000 clones, with about nine tenths occurring only once. Trimming removed 3 bases at V and 10 bases at J, with 10 bases between. The CDR3 spans 12 residues. Germline lookup yields CDR1 LNHDA and CDR2 SQIVND (reference sequence). The chain carries TRBV19 and TRBJ2-1; D uncertain. This clonotype was sampled from an adult with an advanced solid tumor such as melanoma, head and neck, liver or kidney cancer. The material was CD4+ or CD8+ T cells sorted from blood, obtained in a trial of the OX40 agonist ivuxolimab. CDR3 sequence reads: CASSIDGFEQFF. The CDR3 nucleotides read TGTGCCAGTAGTATCGACGGGTTCGAGCAGTTCTTC.